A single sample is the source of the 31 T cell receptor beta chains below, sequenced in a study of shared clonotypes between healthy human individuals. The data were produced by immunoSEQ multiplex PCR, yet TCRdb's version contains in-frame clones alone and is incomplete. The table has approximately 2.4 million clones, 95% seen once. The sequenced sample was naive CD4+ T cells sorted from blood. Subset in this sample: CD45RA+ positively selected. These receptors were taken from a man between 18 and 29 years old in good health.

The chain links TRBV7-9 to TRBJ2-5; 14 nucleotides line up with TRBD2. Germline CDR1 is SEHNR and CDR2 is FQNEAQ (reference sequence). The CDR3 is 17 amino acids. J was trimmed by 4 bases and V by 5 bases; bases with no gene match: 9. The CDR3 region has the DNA TGTGCCAGCAGCCCCCCCGGGACTAGCGGGGGCGCAGAGACCCAGTACTTC. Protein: CASSPPGTSGGAETQYF.

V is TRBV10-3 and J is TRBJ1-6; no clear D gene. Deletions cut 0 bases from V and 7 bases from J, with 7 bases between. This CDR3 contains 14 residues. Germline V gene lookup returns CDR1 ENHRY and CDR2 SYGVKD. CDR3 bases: TGTGCCATCAGTGAGTCTCGGGAAAATTCACCCCTCCACTTT. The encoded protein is CAISESRENSPLHF.

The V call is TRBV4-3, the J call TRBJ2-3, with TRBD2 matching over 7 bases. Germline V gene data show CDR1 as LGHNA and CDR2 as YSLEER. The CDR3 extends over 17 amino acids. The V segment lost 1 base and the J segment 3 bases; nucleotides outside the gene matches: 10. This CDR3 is CASSQGVPAAGTDTQYF. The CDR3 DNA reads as TGCGCCAGCAGCCAAGGGGTACCTGCAGCGGGAACAGATACGCAGTATTTT.

CDR3 DNA: TGTGCCAGCAAGACAGTCTCCTACGAGCAGTACTTC. Its protein is CASKTVSYEQYF. This sequence joins TRBV6-6 and TRBJ2-7, with D possibly TRBD1 on 5 matching bases. The CDR3 sequence is 12 residues long. Germline CDR1 and CDR2: MNHNY and SVGAGI (reference sequence). V lost 7 bases and J lost 0, with 7 bases in between.

CDR3 coding DNA: TGTGCCAGCAGTCGGAGGATGGAGACCCAGTACTTC. It specifies CASSRRMETQYF. The V call is TRBV6-5, the J call TRBJ2-5; D is perhaps TRBD2 (5 bases). The CDR3 has 12 residues. The ends were cut back, 5 bases at V and 5 bases at J, with 9 bases in the middle. Germline V lookup: CDR1 MNHEY, CDR2 SVGAGI.

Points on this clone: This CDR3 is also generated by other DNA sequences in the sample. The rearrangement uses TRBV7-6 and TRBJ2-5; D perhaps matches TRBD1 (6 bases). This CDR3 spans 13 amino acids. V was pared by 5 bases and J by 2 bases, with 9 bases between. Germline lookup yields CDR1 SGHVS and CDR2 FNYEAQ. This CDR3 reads CASSPGQQETQYF. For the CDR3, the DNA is TGTGCCAGCAGCCCGGGACAACAAGAGACCCAGTACTTC.

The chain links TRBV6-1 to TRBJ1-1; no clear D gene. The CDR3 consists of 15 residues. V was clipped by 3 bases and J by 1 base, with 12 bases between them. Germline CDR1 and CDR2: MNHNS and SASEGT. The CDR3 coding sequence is TGTGCCAGCAGTGAGATGGGAACCGGGAACACTGAAGCTTTCTTT. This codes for CASSEMGTGNTEAFF.

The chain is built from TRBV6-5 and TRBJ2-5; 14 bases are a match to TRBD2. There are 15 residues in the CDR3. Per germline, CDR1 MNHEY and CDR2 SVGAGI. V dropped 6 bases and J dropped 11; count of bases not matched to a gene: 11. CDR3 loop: CASSPGTSGSREQYF. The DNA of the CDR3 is TGTGCCAGCAGCCCGGGGACTAGCGGGAGCCGTGAGCAGTACTTC.

The CDR3 here is CATRRGRRMNTEAFF. The CDR3 region has the DNA TGTGCCACCCGCCGGGGGCGCCGGATGAACACTGAAGCTTTCTTT. The rearrangement joins TRBV5-6 to TRBJ1-1, with D possibly being TRBD1 (6 bases). The CDR3 is 15 residues long. Germline CDR1 and CDR2: SGHDT and YYEEEE. V lost 9 bases and J 0 bases, leaving 18 bases between the germline ends.

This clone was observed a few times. The CDR3 DNA reads as TGTGCCAGCAGAAGGGGACAGCCGAATTCACCCCTCCACTTT. Protein product: CASRRGQPNSPLHF. The chain employs TRBV6-5 and TRBJ1-6, with 7 bases identical to TRBD1. This CDR3 has 14 residues. Germline V gene lookup returns CDR1 MNHEY and CDR2 SVGAGI. V lost 6 bases to trimming and J lost 7 bases; unmatched junction nucleotides: 6.

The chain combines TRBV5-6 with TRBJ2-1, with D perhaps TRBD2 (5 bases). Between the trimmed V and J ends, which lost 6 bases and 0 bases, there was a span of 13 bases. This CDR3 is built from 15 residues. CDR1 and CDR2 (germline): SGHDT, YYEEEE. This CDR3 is CASILEASSYNEQFF. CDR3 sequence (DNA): TGTGCCAGCATCCTGGAGGCGAGCTCCTACAATGAGCAGTTCTTC. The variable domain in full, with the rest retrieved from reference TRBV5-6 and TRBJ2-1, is DAGVTQSPTHLIKTRGQQVTLRCSPKSGHDTVSWYQQALGQGPQFIFQYYEEEERQRGNFPDRFSGHQFPNYSSELNVNALLLGDSALYLCASILEASSYNEQFFGPGTRLTVL.

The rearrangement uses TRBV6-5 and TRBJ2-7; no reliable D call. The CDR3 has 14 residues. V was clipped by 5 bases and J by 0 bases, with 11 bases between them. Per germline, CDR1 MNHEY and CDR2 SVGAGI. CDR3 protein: CASSVKPSSYEQYF. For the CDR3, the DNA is TGTGCCAGCAGTGTTAAGCCCAGCTCCTACGAGCAGTACTTC.

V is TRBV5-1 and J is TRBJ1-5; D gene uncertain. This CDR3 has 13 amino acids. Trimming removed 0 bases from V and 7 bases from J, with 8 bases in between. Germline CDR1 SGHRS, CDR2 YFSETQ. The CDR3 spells CASSLAAGQPQHF. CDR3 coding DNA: TGCGCCAGCAGCTTGGCCGCAGGCCAGCCCCAGCATTTT.

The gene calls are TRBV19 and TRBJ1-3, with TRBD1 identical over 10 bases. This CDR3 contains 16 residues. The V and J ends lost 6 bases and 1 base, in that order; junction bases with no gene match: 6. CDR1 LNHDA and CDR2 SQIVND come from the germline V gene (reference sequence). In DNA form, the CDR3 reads TGTGCCAGTAGCCGGGACAGGGGAAATTCTGGAAACACCATATATTTT. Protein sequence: CASSRDRGNSGNTIYF.

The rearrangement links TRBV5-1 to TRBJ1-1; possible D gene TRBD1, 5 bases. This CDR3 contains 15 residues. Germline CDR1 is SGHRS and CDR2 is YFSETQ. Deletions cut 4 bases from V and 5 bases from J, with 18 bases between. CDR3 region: CASSPRVGGGTEAFF. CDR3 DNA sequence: TGCGCCAGCAGCCCTCGGGTTGGGGGTGGGACTGAAGCTTTCTTT. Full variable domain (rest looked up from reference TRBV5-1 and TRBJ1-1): KAGVTQTPRYLIKTRGQQVTLSCSPISGHRSVSWYQQTPGQGLQFLFEYFSETQRNKGNFPGRFSGRQFSNSRSEMNVSTLELGDSALYLCASSPRVGGGTEAFFGQGTRLTVV.

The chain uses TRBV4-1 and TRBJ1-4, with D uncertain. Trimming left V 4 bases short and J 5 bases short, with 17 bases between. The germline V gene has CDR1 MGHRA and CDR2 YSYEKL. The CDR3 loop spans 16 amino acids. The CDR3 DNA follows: TGCGCCAGCAGCCGTGGACCTTCGGGCGAAAATGAAAAACTGTTTTTT. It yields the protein CASSRGPSGENEKLFF.

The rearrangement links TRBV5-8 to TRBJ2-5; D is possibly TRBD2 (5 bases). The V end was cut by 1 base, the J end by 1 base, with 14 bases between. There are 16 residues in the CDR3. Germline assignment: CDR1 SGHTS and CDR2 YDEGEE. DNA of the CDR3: TGTGCCAGCAGCTTGAACGGGGTTTCACCCCAAGAGACCCAGTACTTC. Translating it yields CASSLNGVSPQETQYF.

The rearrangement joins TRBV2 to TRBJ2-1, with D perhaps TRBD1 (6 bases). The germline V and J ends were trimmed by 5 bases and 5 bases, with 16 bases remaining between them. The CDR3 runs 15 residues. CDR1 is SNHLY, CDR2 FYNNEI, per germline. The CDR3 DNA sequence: TGTGCCAGCAGTCCCGGACAGATTGTCCACAATGAGCAGTTCTTC. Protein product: CASSPGQIVHNEQFF.

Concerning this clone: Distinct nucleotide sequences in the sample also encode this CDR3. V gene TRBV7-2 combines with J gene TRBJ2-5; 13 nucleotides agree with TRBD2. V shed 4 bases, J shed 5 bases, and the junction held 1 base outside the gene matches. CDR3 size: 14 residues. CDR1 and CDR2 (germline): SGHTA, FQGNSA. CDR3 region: CASSSGLAGETQYF. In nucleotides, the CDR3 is TGTGCCAGCAGCTCGGGACTAGCGGGGGAGACCCAGTACTTC.

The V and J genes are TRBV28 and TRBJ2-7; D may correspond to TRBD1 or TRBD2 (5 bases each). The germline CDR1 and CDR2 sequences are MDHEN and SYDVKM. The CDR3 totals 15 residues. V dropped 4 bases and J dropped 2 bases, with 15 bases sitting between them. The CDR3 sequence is CASSSPRDAAYEQYF. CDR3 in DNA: TGTGCCAGCAGTTCCCCCCGGGACGCTGCCTACGAGCAGTACTTC.

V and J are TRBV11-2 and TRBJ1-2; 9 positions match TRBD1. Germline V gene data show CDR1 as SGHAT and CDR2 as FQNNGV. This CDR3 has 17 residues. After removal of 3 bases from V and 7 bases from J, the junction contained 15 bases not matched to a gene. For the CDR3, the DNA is TGTGCCAGCAGCTTTCCCGGGACAGGGATAATCCTAGGTGGCTACACCTTC. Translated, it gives CASSFPGTGIILGGYTF.

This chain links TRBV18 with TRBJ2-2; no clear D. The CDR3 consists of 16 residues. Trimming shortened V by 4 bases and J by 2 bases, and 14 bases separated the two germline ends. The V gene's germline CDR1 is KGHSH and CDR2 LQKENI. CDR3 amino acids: CASSRSVGSNTGELFF. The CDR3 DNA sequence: TGTGCCAGCTCACGTTCGGTCGGGTCAAACACCGGGGAGCTGTTTTTT.

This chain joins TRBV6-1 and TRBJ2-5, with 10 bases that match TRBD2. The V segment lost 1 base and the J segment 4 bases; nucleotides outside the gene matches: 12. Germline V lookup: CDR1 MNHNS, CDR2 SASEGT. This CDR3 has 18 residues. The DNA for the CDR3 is TGTGCCAGCAGTGAAGGGGCGCATAGCGGGGGGTTCGCAGAGACCCAGTACTTC. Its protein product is CASSEGAHSGGFAETQYF.

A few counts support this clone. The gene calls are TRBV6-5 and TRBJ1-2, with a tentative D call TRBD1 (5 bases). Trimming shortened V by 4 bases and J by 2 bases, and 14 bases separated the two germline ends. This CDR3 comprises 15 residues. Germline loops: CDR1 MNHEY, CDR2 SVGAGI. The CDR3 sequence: CASSSSVTVNYGYTF. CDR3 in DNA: TGTGCCAGCAGTTCCTCCGTGACAGTAAACTATGGCTACACCTTC.

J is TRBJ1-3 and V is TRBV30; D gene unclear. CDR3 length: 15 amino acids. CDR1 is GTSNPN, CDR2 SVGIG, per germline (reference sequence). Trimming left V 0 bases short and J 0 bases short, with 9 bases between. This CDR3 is CAWSVHQLSGNTIYF. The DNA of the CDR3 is TGTGCCTGGAGTGTACATCAGCTCTCTGGAAACACCATATATTTT.

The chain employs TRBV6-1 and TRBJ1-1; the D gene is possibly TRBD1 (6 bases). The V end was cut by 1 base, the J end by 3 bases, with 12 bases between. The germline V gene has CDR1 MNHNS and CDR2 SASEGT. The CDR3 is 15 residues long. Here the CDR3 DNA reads TGTGCCAGCAGTGAAGAAAGGACAGCCCACACTGAAGCTTTCTTT. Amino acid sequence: CASSEERTAHTEAFF.

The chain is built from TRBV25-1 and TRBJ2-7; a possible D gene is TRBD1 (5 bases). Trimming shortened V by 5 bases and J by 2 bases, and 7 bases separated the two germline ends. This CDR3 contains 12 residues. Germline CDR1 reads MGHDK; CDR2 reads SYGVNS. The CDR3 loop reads CASSPGTYEQYF. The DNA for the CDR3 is TGTGCCAGCAGTCCAGGGACCTACGAGCAGTACTTC.

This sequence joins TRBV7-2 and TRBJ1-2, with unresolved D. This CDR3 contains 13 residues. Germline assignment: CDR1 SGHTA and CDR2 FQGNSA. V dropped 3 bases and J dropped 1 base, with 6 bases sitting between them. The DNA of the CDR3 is TGTGCCAGCAGCTTTATCGGTAACTATGGCTACACCTTC. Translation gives CASSFIGNYGYTF.

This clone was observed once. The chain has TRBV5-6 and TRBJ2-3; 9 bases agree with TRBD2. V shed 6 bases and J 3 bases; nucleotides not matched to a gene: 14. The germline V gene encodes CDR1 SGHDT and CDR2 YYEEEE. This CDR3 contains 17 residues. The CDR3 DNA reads TGTGCCAGCATGAGGGGCATTCGCGGGAGGGAGACAGATACGCAGTATTTT. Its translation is CASMRGIRGRETDTQYF.

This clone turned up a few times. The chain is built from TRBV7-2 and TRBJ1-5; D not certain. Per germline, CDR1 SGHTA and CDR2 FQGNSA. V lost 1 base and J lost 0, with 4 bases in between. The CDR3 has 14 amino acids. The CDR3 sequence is CASSLGDSNQPQHF. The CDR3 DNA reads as TGTGCCAGCAGCTTAGGGGATAGCAATCAGCCCCAGCATTTT.

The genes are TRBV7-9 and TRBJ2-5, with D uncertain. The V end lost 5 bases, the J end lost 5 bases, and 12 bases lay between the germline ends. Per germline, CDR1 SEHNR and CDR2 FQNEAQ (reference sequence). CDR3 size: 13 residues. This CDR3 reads CASSLPNGETQYF. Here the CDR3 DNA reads TGTGCCAGCAGCCTTCCCAACGGGGAGACCCAGTACTTC.